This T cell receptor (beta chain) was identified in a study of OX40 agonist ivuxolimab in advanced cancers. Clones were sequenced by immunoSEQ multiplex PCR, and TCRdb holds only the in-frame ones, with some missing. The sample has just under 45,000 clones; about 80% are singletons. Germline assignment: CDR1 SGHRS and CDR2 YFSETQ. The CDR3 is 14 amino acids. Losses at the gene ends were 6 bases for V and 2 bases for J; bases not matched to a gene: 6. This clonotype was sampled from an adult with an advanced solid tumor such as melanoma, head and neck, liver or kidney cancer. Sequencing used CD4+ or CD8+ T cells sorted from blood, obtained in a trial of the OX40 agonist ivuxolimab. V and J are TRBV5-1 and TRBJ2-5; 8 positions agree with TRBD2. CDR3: CASTRAGGQETQYF. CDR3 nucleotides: TGCGCCAGCACAAGGGCGGGGGGTCAAGAGACCCAGTACTTC.